This T cell receptor (beta chain) was recovered during a study of CD8 T cells in Susac syndrome. Germline values: CDR1 SGHTA, CDR2 FQGNSA. The ends lost 7 bases at V and 3 bases at J; junction bases unmatched: 6. The CDR3 is 13 residues long. Through negative isolation, CD4+ and CD8+ T cells were obtained, while TEMRA cells were enriched using FACS. RNA totalling roughly 0.45 to 1 ug underwent reverse transcription with random hexamers. A single record per CDR3 protein comes from TCRdb applying MiXCR to the immunoSEQ multiplex PCR reads. The sample carries tens of thousands of distinct CDR3 sequences, 85% to 95% recorded once.

The chain combines TRBV7-2 with TRBJ2-7, with TRBD1 identical over 7 bases. This TCR was recovered from a human donor with Susac syndrome. Sequencing was performed on CD8+ T cells from PBMCs. This chain's CDR3 is CASIPGDSYEQYF. In DNA, the CDR3 is TGTGCCAGCATCCCTGGGGACAGCTACGAGCAGTACTTC.